This T cell receptor beta chain is drawn from a study of cytomegalovirus exposure and HLA in healthy donors. Study-wide background: Sequencing of about 179 million T cells in an earlier analysis found 100 million to 140 million unique TCR beta sequences. Caucasian-associated ancestry cluster membership applied to 75% to 85% of around 400 genotyped donors. The study's findings and limits: Many donors shared some public TCRs, even though most TCR sequences were rare. Highly shared sequence variants in one cluster were likely a sequencing artifact.

A word on this clone: Its matching antigen is unknown.

With 60 Vbeta and 13 Jbeta primers, the PCR was carried out. This table comes from immunoSEQ multiplex PCR, and its TCRdb copy is limited to in-frame clones, with some not included. The sample yields roughly 120,000 clones, around four fifths seen once. The sample taken for sequencing was PBMCs. The clonotype originates from a woman in her thirties or forties in good health and CMV-seronegative.

CDR3 sequence (DNA): TGTGCCAGTAGTATGGAGGTTGTCGGGGGGAGTGAAAAACTGTTTTTT. Its translation is CASSMEVVGGSEKLFF. The chain is built from TRBV19 and TRBJ1-4; a weak D match, TRBD1 (5 bases). Trimming stripped 3 bases from V and 7 bases from J, with 18 bases between. There are 16 residues in the CDR3. The germline V gene has CDR1 LNHDA and CDR2 SQIVND (reference sequence).